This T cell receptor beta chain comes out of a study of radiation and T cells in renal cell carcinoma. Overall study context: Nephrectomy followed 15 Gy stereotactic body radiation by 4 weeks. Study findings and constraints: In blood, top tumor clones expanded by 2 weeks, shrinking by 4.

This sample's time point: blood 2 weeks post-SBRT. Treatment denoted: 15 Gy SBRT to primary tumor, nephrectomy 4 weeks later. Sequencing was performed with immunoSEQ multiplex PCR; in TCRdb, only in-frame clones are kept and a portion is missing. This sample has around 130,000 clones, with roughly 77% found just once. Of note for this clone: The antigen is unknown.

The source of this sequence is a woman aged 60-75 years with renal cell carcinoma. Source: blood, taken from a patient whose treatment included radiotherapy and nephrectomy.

Here the CDR3 reads CASSLSQSSGNTIYF. The CDR3 DNA is TGCGCCAGCAGCTTGTCCCAAAGCTCTGGAAACACCATATATTTT. The rearrangement links TRBV5-1 to TRBJ1-3; D is undetermined. This CDR3 is built from 15 residues. With 1 base removed from V and 0 bases from J, the gap between germline ends came to 8 bases. The germline gives CDR1 SGHRS, CDR2 YFSETQ.